This T cell receptor beta chain was sequenced in a study of early T cells in non-severe SARS-CoV-2 infection. Study details: The sequenced material was bulk RNA from unsorted whole blood, and its chains were unpaired. Whole-study findings and limits: VDJdb-based matching was biased toward anti-spike CD8 responses and missed private and CD4 specificities.

This CDR3 region has 13 residues. Germline V lookup: CDR1 LGHNA, CDR2 YSLEER. As regards this clonotype: What it recognizes is unknown. A read error may be the cause here, since a much bigger clone is one base away.

One entry per CDR3 protein results from TCRdb running MiXCR on the 5' RACE reads. Altogether about 60,000 distinct CDR3 sequences are present, roughly 12% being singletons, with the ten largest covering approximately 4.8%. Sequencing used whole blood. The source of this sequence is an adult who was a healthcare worker with PCR-confirmed SARS-CoV-2 infection or an uninfected control (not recorded which). This chain uses TRBV4-3 with TRBJ2-1; D unresolved. The chain's CDR3 is CASNQDSAKTQFF. The CDR3 DNA follows: TGCGCCAGCAACCAAGATTCGGCCAAGACCCAGTTCTTC.